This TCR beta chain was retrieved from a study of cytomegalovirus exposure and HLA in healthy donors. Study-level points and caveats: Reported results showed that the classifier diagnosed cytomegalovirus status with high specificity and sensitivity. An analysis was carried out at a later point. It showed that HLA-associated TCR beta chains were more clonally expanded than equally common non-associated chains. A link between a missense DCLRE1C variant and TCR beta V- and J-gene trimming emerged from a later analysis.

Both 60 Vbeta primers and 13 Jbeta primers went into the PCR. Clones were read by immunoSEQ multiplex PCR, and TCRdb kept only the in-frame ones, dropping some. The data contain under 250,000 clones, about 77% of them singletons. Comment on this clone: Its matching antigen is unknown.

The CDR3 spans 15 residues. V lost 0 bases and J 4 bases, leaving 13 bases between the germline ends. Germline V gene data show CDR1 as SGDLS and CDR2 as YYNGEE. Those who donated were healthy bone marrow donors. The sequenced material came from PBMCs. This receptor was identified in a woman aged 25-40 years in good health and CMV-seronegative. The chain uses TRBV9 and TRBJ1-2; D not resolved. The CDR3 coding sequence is TGTGCCAGCAGCGTAGGAAGATCTACTATCTATGGCTACACCTTC. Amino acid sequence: CASSVGRSTIYGYTF.